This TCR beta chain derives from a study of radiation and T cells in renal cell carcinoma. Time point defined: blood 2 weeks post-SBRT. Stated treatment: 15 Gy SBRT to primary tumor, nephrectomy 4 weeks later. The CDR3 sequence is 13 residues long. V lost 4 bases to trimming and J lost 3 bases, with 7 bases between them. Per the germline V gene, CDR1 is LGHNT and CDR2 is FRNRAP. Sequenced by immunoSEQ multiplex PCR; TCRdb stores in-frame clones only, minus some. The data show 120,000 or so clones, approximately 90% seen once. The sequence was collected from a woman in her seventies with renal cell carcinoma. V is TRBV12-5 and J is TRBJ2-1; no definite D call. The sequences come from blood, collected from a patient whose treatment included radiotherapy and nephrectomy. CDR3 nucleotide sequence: TGTGCTAGTGGTTCCGACTTCTACAATGAGCAGTTCTTC. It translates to CASGSDFYNEQFF. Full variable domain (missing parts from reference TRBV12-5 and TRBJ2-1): DARVTQTPRHKVTEMGQEVTMRCQPILGHNTVFWYRQTMMQGLELLAYFRNRAPLDDSGMPKDRFSAEMPDATLATLKIQPSEPRDSAVYFCASGSDFYNEQFFGPGTRLTVL.